Listed below are T cell receptor beta chains from one sample, sequenced in a study of blood T cell repertoires in COVID-19. Measured with immunoSEQ multiplex PCR; TCRdb has only the in-frame clones, and not every one. In the table there are some 490,000 clones, around 85% of which are singletons. The sequenced material came from PBMCs or T cells enriched from blood (not recorded which). The receptors stem from a woman aged 60 to 75 who had recovered from COVID-19. Both conserved end residues are part of each CDR3. A D gene is named only where the DNA matches it firmly. Where a row states a size, it is once, few, many or the class of an expanded clone; other rows omit it.

abundance,len,j_gene,d_gene,v_gene,CDR3nt,CDR3aa
once,14,TRBJ1-4,-,TRBV7-9,TGTGCCAGCAGCTTCGCGGTGGGGGCTGAAAAACTGTTTTTT,CASSFAVGAEKLFF
once,12,TRBJ1-2,-,TRBV5-1,TGCGCCAGCAGCTTGGACAGGGTTGGCTACACCTTC,CASSLDRVGYTF
once,13,TRBJ1-6,-,TRBV2,TGTGCCAGTAAAGTCGAGGGAGGATCACCCCTCCACTTT,CASKVEGGSPLHF
-,16,TRBJ2-2,-,TRBV5-1,TGCGCCAGCAGCTTGGGGTTGACAGGCGGCACCGGGGAGCTGTTTTTT,CASSLGLTGGTGELFF
-,15,TRBJ1-4,-,TRBV7-9,TGTGCCAGCAGCGCCCAACAGGGCTGGGATGAAAAACTGTTTTTT,CASSAQQGWDEKLFF
-,14,TRBJ1-1,-,TRBV18,TGTGCCAGCTCACCACTATCCCGGGACACTGAAGCTTTCTTT,CASSPLSRDTEAFF
-,14,TRBJ1-5,TRBD1,TRBV27,TGTGCCAGCAGTCGACAGGGGGACAATCAGCCCCAGCATTTT,CASSRQGDNQPQHF
-,18,TRBJ2-1,TRBD2,TRBV10-3,TGTGCCATCAGTGGTGGGACTAGCGGGGGGGCGTCCTACAATGAGCAGTTCTTC,CAISGGTSGGASYNEQFF
-,17,TRBJ2-6,-,TRBV19,TGTGCCAGTAGTATAGGCCACAGGAACTCTGGGGCCAACGTCCTGACTTTC,CASSIGHRNSGANVLTF
few,16,TRBJ1-2,TRBD1,TRBV5-6,TGTGCCAGCAGCCCGGAGGGGGGACAGGGTACCTATGGCTACACCTTC,CASSPEGGQGTYGYTF
-,14,TRBJ1-5,TRBD1,TRBV2,TGTGCCAGCAGTTCGACAGGGGGCTTTCAGCCCCAGCATTTT,CASSSTGGFQPQHF
-,13,TRBJ2-1,-,TRBV12-3/TRBV12-4,TGTGCCAGCAGTTTGGGCCGAGTGTTGGAGCAGTTCTTC,CASSLGRVLEQFF
-,17,TRBJ1-3,TRBD1,TRBV25-1,TGTGCCAGCAGTGAATCCCCGGGACAGGGGGCCGGAAACACCATATATTTT,CASSESPGQGAGNTIYF
-,13,TRBJ1-5,-,TRBV19,TGTGCCAGTAACGGGAATAGCAATCAGCCCCAGCATTTT,CASNGNSNQPQHF
-,16,TRBJ1-1,-,TRBV13,TGTGCCAGCAGCTTAGGCCTTGTTGTACGGGACACTGAAGCTTTCTTT,CASSLGLVVRDTEAFF
-,15,TRBJ2-5,TRBD2,TRBV5-4,TGTGCCAGCAGCTTCGGCGGGGGGCTACAAGAGACCCAGTACTTC,CASSFGGGLQETQYF
-,14,TRBJ2-7,TRBD2,TRBV6-5,TGTGCCACCGGGACTAGCGGGGGGGGATACGAGCAGTACTTC,CATGTSGGGYEQYF
once,13,TRBJ1-1,-,TRBV18,TGTGCCAGCTCACCACCGTCGGGGGGTGAAGCTTTCTTT,CASSPPSGGEAFF
-,16,TRBJ1-6,-,TRBV5-1,TGCGCCAGCAGCTTGGGCCCCGGGGTCGAGAATTCACCCCTCCACTTT,CASSLGPGVENSPLHF
-,17,TRBJ1-2,TRBD1,TRBV3-1/TRBV3-2,TGTGCCAGCAGCCAAGCCGGACAGGGCCCCTACAACTATGGCTACACCTTC,CASSQAGQGPYNYGYTF
-,14,TRBJ1-5,-,TRBV30,TGTGCCTGGAGTGTAACAGGGAATAATCAGCCCCAGCATTTT,CAWSVTGNNQPQHF
-,13,TRBJ2-2,-,TRBV10-3,TGTGCCATCAGTATGAGGAACACCGGGGAGCTGTTTTTT,CAISMRNTGELFF
-,14,TRBJ1-5,TRBD1,TRBV9,TGTGCCAGCAGCCCAGGGACAGACAATCAGCCCCAGCATTTT,CASSPGTDNQPQHF
-,16,TRBJ2-1,TRBD2,TRBV11-2,TGTGCCAGCAGCTTAGGGCGGGGGGGAATCTACAATGAGCAGTTCTTC,CASSLGRGGIYNEQFF
few,13,TRBJ2-7,TRBD1,TRBV2,TGTGCCAGCGGGGGACAGGGAATCGGCGAGCAGTACTTC,CASGGQGIGEQYF
-,14,TRBJ2-2,TRBD1,TRBV2,TGTGCCATCCCGGGACAGGATATGTCCGGGGAGCTGTTTTTT,CAIPGQDMSGELFF
-,15,TRBJ2-1,TRBD2,TRBV5-1,TGCGCCAGCAGCATCGTAGCGGGGCCCCCGAATGAGCAGTTCTTC,CASSIVAGPPNEQFF
-,14,TRBJ1-1,-,TRBV6-5,TGTGCCAGCAGTTACAGGCAGCGGAACACTGAAGCTTTCTTT,CASSYRQRNTEAFF
-,14,TRBJ1-2,TRBD1,TRBV5-5,TGTGCCAGCAGCTTGGACGGACAGGGTAGTGGCTACACCTTC,CASSLDGQGSGYTF
-,14,TRBJ2-1,TRBD1,TRBV15,TGTGCCACCAGCAGGACAGGGGATTACAATGAGCAGTTCTTC,CATSRTGDYNEQFF
-,16,TRBJ2-5,TRBD2,TRBV7-2,TGTGCCAGCAGCTTAGCGTTCGGGGAGGGCCAAGAGACCCAGTACTTC,CASSLAFGEGQETQYF
-,16,TRBJ1-6,-,TRBV15,TGTGCCACCAGCAGAGATCTGGTAGCAACTAATTCACCCCTCCACTTT,CATSRDLVATNSPLHF
once,16,TRBJ1-2,-,TRBV4-1,TGCGCCAGCAGCCAAGGTGGGGGGAAAGGGAACTATGGCTACACCTTC,CASSQGGGKGNYGYTF
-,14,TRBJ1-6,-,TRBV11-2,TGTGCCAGCCTCTCAGGGCAAGGGAATTCACCCCTCCACTTT,CASLSGQGNSPLHF
-,17,TRBJ2-3,TRBD2,TRBV7-7,TGTGCCAGCAGCTTAGCGATGGGTGCGGGGGGGCCAGATACGCAGTATTTT,CASSLAMGAGGPDTQYF
-,13,TRBJ1-1,-,TRBV5-1,TGCGCCAGCAGCTCGAACCAGGGTACTGAAGCTTTCTTT,CASSSNQGTEAFF
-,15,TRBJ1-3,-,TRBV19,TGTGCCAGTAGTACGAGACTGATGTCTGGAAACACCATATATTTT,CASSTRLMSGNTIYF
-,13,TRBJ1-6,TRBD1,TRBV19,TGTGCCACGGGGAGAGGGGGCGGTTCACCCCTCCACTTT,CATGRGGGSPLHF
-,17,TRBJ2-4,-,TRBV5-4,TGTGCCAGCAGCTTGGAAAACAGCCCAGAGGCCAAAAACATTCAGTACTTC,CASSLENSPEAKNIQYF
-,15,TRBJ1-4,-,TRBV5-6,TGTGCCAGCACCCTGTGGGCCGCAACTAATGAAAAACTGTTTTTT,CASTLWAATNEKLFF
-,14,TRBJ1-1,-,TRBV6-5,TGTGCCAGCAGTTCCGCAGGGATGAACACTGAAGCTTTCTTT,CASSSAGMNTEAFF
-,16,TRBJ2-1,-,TRBV5-1,TGCGCCAGCAGCTCCACCCCAGGGAAGTCCTACAATGAGCAGTTCTTC,CASSSTPGKSYNEQFF
-,15,TRBJ2-7,TRBD1,TRBV7-9,TGTGCCAGCAGCTTAGGACCGGGACAGACCTACGAGCAGTACTTC,CASSLGPGQTYEQYF
-,14,TRBJ2-7,TRBD2,TRBV5-1,TGCGCCAGCAGCTTGGCCGGGGGGGCTTTGGAGCAGTACTTC,CASSLAGGALEQYF
-,14,TRBJ1-2,TRBD1,TRBV15,TGTGCCACCAGCAGAGGGCAGGGGGCGCCGACCTACACCTTC,CATSRGQGAPTYTF
-,15,TRBJ2-3,TRBD2,TRBV28,TGTGCCAGCAGTCCCACTAGCGGGGGCACAGATACGCAGTATTTT,CASSPTSGGTDTQYF
-,15,TRBJ2-1,TRBD2,TRBV5-1,TGCGCCAGCAGCTATGCGGGGGACTCCTACAATGAGCAGTTCTTC,CASSYAGDSYNEQFF
-,15,TRBJ1-5,TRBD1,TRBV24-1,TGTGCCACCAGTCGGACAGGGGCCTCCAATCAGCCCCAGCATTTT,CATSRTGASNQPQHF
-,16,TRBJ2-3,TRBD1,TRBV5-1,TGCGCCAGCAGCTTGGGTAGGACAGGGGGCGCAGATACGCAGTATTTT,CASSLGRTGGADTQYF
-,15,TRBJ2-1,TRBD1,TRBV2,TGTGCCAGCAGGGACAGGGGATTAGGATCAAATGAGCAGTTCTTC,CASRDRGLGSNEQFF
-,12,TRBJ2-1,-,TRBV19,TGTGCCAGTAGTATATTAACTGGTGAGCAGTTCTTC,CASSILTGEQFF
-,13,TRBJ2-3,-,TRBV10-3,TGTGCCATCAGTGAGGTTGACTCCCATACGCAGTATTTT,CAISEVDSHTQYF
-,11,TRBJ2-7,-,TRBV2,TGTGCCAGCAGCACCGCGTACGAGCAGTACTTC,CASSTAYEQYF
-,18,TRBJ2-1,TRBD1,TRBV5-6,TGTGCCAGCAGCTTTCTTACAGGGGGGCCAGAGTCCTACAATGAGCAGTTCTTC,CASSFLTGGPESYNEQFF
-,18,TRBJ2-2,TRBD2,TRBV5-6,TGTGCCAGCAGCTCGACTAGCGGGGGGGTCGTTCACACCGGGGAGCTGTTTTTT,CASSSTSGGVVHTGELFF
-,14,TRBJ2-3,-,TRBV7-9,TGTGCCAGCACCTCGGAACAGATAGAATATTCGCAGTATTTT,CASTSEQIEYSQYF
-,17,TRBJ2-3,-,TRBV5-1,TGCGCCAGCAGATCCGATATTTGGAGGGGCTACACAGATACGCAGTATTTT,CASRSDIWRGYTDTQYF
once,15,TRBJ2-6,TRBD2,TRBV9,TGTGCCAGCAGCTCGGGGGGTACTGGGGCCAACGTCCTGACTTTC,CASSSGGTGANVLTF
-,13,TRBJ1-6,TRBD1,TRBV6-6,TGTGCCACTTCGGACAGGGGGTATTCACCCCTCCACTTT,CATSDRGYSPLHF
-,15,TRBJ1-2,TRBD1,TRBV12-5,TGTGCTAGTGGTTTGGTTACAGGGGGTTCAAATGGCTACACCTTC,CASGLVTGGSNGYTF